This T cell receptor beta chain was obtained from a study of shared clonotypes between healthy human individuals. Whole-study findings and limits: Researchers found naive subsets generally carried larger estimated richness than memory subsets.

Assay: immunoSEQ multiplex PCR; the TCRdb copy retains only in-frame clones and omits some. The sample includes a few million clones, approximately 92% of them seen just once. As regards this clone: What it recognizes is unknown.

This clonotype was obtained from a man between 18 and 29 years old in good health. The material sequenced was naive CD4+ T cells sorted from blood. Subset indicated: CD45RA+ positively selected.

For the CDR3, the DNA is TGTGCCATCCTTAGCGGGGGGGCAGGAGATACGCAGTATTTT. Residues: CAILSGGAGDTQYF. This chain links TRBV28 with TRBJ2-3; 11 nucleotides align to TRBD2. This CDR3 is built from 14 residues. CDR1 and CDR2 from the germline V gene are MDHEN and SYDVKM. V lost 10 bases and J lost 5; bases outside the gene matches: 8.